The clone carrying this TCR beta chain was detected a few times. The sample originates from a study of neoadjuvant anti-PD-1 for oral cavity cancer. Time point noted: after neoadjuvant nivolumab, at surgical resection. Some clones are missing from TCRdb's copy, which holds only in-frame ones; the method was immunoSEQ multiplex PCR. The sample lists some 12,000 clones, around 75% occurring once. The sequence derives from a person aged 35-79 years with oral cavity squamous cell carcinoma. Source: PBMCs, taken after nivolumab (anti-PD-1) treatment.

The CDR3 DNA reads as TGTGCCAGCAGCCCCCATCCTAGGTTCGGATATGAGCAGTTCTTC. It translates to CASSPHPRFGYEQFF. The chain joins TRBV7-9 to TRBJ2-1; no definite D call. In germline, CDR1 is SEHNR, CDR2 FQNEAQ (reference sequence). This CDR3 has 15 residues. With 5 bases removed from V and 8 bases from J, the gap between germline ends came to 19 bases.